This T cell receptor beta chain was profiled in a study of graft-versus-host responses after intestinal transplantation. About the research overall: Every recipient had anti-thymocyte globulin induction and 2 to 4 years of tacrolimus plus steroids. Study-level findings and limits: Graft-donor T cell macrochimerism coincided with high graft-versus-host to host-versus-graft clonal ratios in allografts.

Unmatched junction bases numbered 9, after V lost 3 bases and J lost 3 bases. The CDR3 is made up of 17 amino acids. From germline, CDR1 is MNHNS and CDR2 SASEGT. By proportion, this clone is medium-sized (0.01 to 0.1%). Produced via immunoSEQ multiplex PCR; TCRdb's table is partial and in-frame only. The sample lists around 19,000 clones; around 40% were seen once. Responders (about 200,000, CFSE-labeled) met about 200,000 stimulators that were irradiated and violet-dye-labeled. Sorting after the reaction isolated proliferating CFSE-low CD3+CD4+ and CD3+CD8+ responders. The receptor was derived from a human patient who was an organ donor for intestinal transplantation. The specimen was alloreactive CD4+ T cells from a mixed lymphocyte reaction culture, collected before transplantation. The subset is: CFSE-low proliferating T cells sorted from roughly six-day pre-transplant mixed lymphocyte reaction (GvH or HvG direction). The chain is built from TRBV6-1 and TRBJ1-5; 9 bases fit TRBD1. The CDR3 sequence: CASSDLLGTGYNQPQHF. CDR3 sequence (DNA): TGTGCCAGCAGTGACCTACTAGGGACAGGGTACAATCAGCCCCAGCATTTT.